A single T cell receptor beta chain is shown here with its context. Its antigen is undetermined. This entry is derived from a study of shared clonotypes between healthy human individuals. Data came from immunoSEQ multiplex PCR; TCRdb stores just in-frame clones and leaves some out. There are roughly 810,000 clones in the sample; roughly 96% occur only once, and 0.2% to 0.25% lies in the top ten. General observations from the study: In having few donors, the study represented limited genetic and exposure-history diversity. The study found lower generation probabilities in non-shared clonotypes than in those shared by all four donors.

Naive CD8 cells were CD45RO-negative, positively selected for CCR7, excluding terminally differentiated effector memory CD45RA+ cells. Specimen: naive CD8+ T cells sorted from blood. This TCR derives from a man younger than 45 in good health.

The CDR3 nucleotides read TGTGCCACGAGCGAAAGCGGCTACAATGAGCAGTTCTTC. This codes for CATSESGYNEQFF. The rearrangement links TRBV13 to TRBJ2-1; D may be TRBD2 (5 bases). Germline lookup yields CDR1 PRHDT and CDR2 FYEKMQ (reference sequence). The CDR3 covers 13 residues. Trimming left V 10 bases short and J 3 bases short, with 13 bases between.